The T cell receptor beta chain under discussion was sequenced for a study of cytomegalovirus exposure and HLA in healthy donors. In the study overall: Genotyping showed around 81% of over 350 donors falling in the Caucasian-associated ancestry cluster.

The V gene's germline CDR1 is GTSNPN and CDR2 SVGIG (reference sequence). Trimming left V 0 bases short and J 4 bases short, with 9 bases between. The CDR3 loop spans 13 amino acids. Amplification used 60 Vbeta primers and 13 Jbeta primers. The data were produced by immunoSEQ multiplex PCR, yet TCRdb's version contains in-frame clones alone and is incomplete. This table holds 43,000 or so clones, 64% found once. This receptor was obtained from a human donor in good health. This rearrangement joins TRBV30 to TRBJ1-1; D is undetermined. The sequenced material came from PBMCs. The CDR3 reads CAWSVQLGTEAFF. Here the CDR3 DNA reads TGTGCCTGGAGTGTACAGTTGGGCACTGAAGCTTTCTTT.